This entry lists 7 T cell receptor beta chains sequenced from one sample in a study of cytomegalovirus exposure and HLA in healthy donors. The table came from immunoSEQ multiplex PCR; TCRdb's copy has only in-frame clones and leaves some out. The sample yields 70,000 to 75,000 clones, about 94% seen once. Sequences were obtained from PBMCs. The source of these receptors is a woman between 18 and 29 years old in good health and CMV-seronegative.

The chain employs TRBV10-3 and TRBJ1-3, with D maybe TRBD1 (6 bases). Looked up from germline, CDR1 is ENHRY and CDR2 is SYGVKD. Trimming stripped 6 bases from V and 0 bases from J, with 15 bases between. This CDR3 region has 16 residues. The CDR3 DNA is TGTGCCATCAGGGACCTTACAGGGAGCTCTGGAAACACCATATATTTT. Encoded protein: CAIRDLTGSSGNTIYF.

The chain carries TRBV27 and TRBJ2-3, with TRBD1 matching 9 bases. Germline CDR1 is MNHEY and CDR2 is SMNVEV (reference sequence). This CDR3 comprises 15 residues. With V trimmed by 5 bases and J by 2 bases, 5 bases remained unmatched. The CDR3 DNA is TGTGCCAGCAGTGAAGGACAGGGGATCACAGATACGCAGTATTTT. Its protein product is CASSEGQGITDTQYF.

The chain links TRBV27 to TRBJ2-3, with 8 bases matching TRBD2. This CDR3 is built from 15 residues. Germline CDR1 is MNHEY and CDR2 is SMNVEV (reference sequence). With 3 bases clipped from V and 0 bases from J, the junction kept 2 bases outside the gene matches. Here the CDR3 reads CASSFAGGSTDTQYF. DNA for the CDR3: TGTGCCAGCAGTTTTGCGGGAGGTAGCACAGATACGCAGTATTTT.

V gene TRBV7-8 combines with J gene TRBJ2-7; 15 bases align to TRBD2. The V gene end was trimmed by 1 base and the J gene end by 9 bases; junction bases not matched to a gene: 13. Germline lookup yields CDR1 SGHVS and CDR2 FQNEAQ. The CDR3 is 18 residues long. CDR3 region: CASSLGGLAGGPYPGQYF. The CDR3 bases are TGTGCCAGCAGCTTAGGGGGACTAGCGGGAGGCCCCTACCCGGGGCAGTACTTC. Drawing the rest from reference TRBV7-8 and TRBJ2-7, the complete variable domain is GAGVSQSPRYKVAKRGQDVALRCDPISGHVSLFWYQQALGQGPEFLTYFQNEAQLDKSGLPSDRFFAERPEGSVSTLKIQRTQQEDSAVYLCASSLGGLAGGPYPGQYFGPGTRLTVT.

This rearrangement joins TRBV6-4 to TRBJ2-3, with 10 bases lining up with TRBD2. Germline CDR1 and CDR2: MRHNA and SNTAGT. This CDR3 has 15 amino acids. The junction had 4 bases not matched to a gene; V was cut back by 5 bases and J by 2 bases. CDR3 coding DNA: TGTGCCAGCAGTCAAAGCGGGGGGGCCACAGATACGCAGTATTTT. Translating gives CASSQSGGATDTQYF.

This clone was found once. The chain's CDR3 is CASSFRTSGSTDTQYF. CDR3 nucleotides: TGTGCCAGCAGCTTCCGGACTAGCGGGAGCACAGATACGCAGTATTTT. The chain combines TRBV7-2 with TRBJ2-3; 11 bases agree with TRBD2. V lost 3 bases, J lost 0 bases, and 2 bases stayed unmatched. The germline CDR1 and CDR2 sequences are SGHTA and FQGNSA. CDR3 length equals 16 residues. The whole variable domain, remainder taken from reference TRBV7-2 and TRBJ2-3, is GAGVSQSPSNKVTEKGKDVELRCDPISGHTALYWYRQSLGQGLEFLIYFQGNSAPDKSGLPSDRFSAERTGGSVSTLTIQRTQQEDSAVYLCASSFRTSGSTDTQYFGPGTRLTVL.

V usage is TRBV10-1 and J usage is TRBJ2-1; possible D gene TRBD1, 6 bases. Germline V lookup: CDR1 WNHNN, CDR2 SYGVQD (reference sequence). V shed 4 bases and J shed 0 bases, with 10 bases lying between them. The CDR3 loop spans 15 amino acids. The CDR3 coding sequence is TGCGCCAGCAGTGCAAGACAGGTCTCCTACAATGAGCAGTTCTTC. The encoded protein is CASSARQVSYNEQFF.